This T cell receptor beta chain emerged from a study of shared clonotypes between healthy human individuals. Study-wide points: The sampled material consisted only of blood, and tissue repertoires are likely to differ. What limited the represented genetic and exposure-history diversity was the small number of donors.

All the donors were Caucasian adults who lived in Nashville, Tennessee. With regard to this clone: The antigen is undetermined.

Method: immunoSEQ multiplex PCR; TCRdb's copy keeps in-frame clones and lacks some. The repertoire holds some 1.5 million clones, about 98% seen once, with approximately 0.44% in the top ten. The receptor comes from a man aged 30-40 years in good health. The material sequenced was naive CD4+ T cells sorted from blood. Subset meaning: CD45RA+ positively selected.

Here the CDR3 DNA reads TGTGCCAGCAGTCGGACAGGAGGCTCCTACGAGCAGTACTTC. Protein: CASSRTGGSYEQYF. This chain joins TRBV6-1 and TRBJ2-7; 7 nucleotides agree with TRBD1. V was pared by 5 bases and J by 0 bases, with 4 bases of the junction left unmatched. Germline loops: CDR1 MNHNS, CDR2 SASEGT. This CDR3 comprises 14 residues.